The 20 T cell receptor beta chains below all came from one sample that was sequenced in a study of blood T cells in healthy people across ages. PCR was performed a second time for roughly 7 to 12 cycles using a sample-barcoded 5' primer and a J-beta primer mix. TCRdb used MiXCR to reprocess the 5' RACE reads, holding one entry per CDR3 protein. The table records around 600,000 distinct CDR3 sequences, roughly 48% of them present only once. Specimen: blood. Receptors originate from a man older than 75 in good health.

This chain uses TRBV3-1 with TRBJ2-4; D gene uncertain. V lost 4 bases to trimming and J lost 5 bases, with 9 bases between them. This CDR3 contains 13 residues. The germline CDR1 and CDR2 sequences are LGHDT and YNNKEL (reference sequence). The CDR3 DNA reads as TGTGCCAGCAGCCGCCTCAGCGAAAACATTCAGTACTTC. Protein: CASSRLSENIQYF.

This clonotype was counted at least ten times. The J gene is TRBJ2-7, the V gene TRBV6-6; 12 bases align to TRBD2. The CDR3 length is 17 residues. Trimming took 5 bases from V and 6 from J; bases not matched to a gene: 14. Germline V gives CDR1 MNHNY, CDR2 SVGAGI (reference sequence). CDR3 sequence (DNA): TGTGCCAGCAGTCACGACAGAATACTAGCGGGAGGAAGCGAGCAGTACTTC. Protein sequence: CASSHDRILAGGSEQYF.

The gene calls are TRBV5-8 and TRBJ1-3; D uncertain. Deletions cut 3 bases from V and 0 bases from J, with 13 bases between. CDR1 is SGHTS and CDR2 is YDEGEE in the germline V gene. The CDR3 has 16 amino acids. This CDR3 is CASSSQPALSGNTIYF. The CDR3 nucleotides read TGTGCCAGCAGCTCGCAACCCGCCCTCTCTGGAAACACCATATATTTT. Variable domain in full (rest from reference TRBV5-8 and TRBJ1-3): EAGVTQSPTHLIKTRGQQATLRCSPISGHTSVYWYQQALGLGLQFLLWYDEGEERNRGNFPPRFSGRQFPNYSSELNVNALELEDSALYLCASSSQPALSGNTIYFGEGSWLTVV.

The CDR3 DNA reads as TGCGCCAGCAGCCGCGAGGCCAGCGGGAGTTCCTGGGATACGCAGTATTTT. Residues: CASSREASGSSWDTQYF. This chain links TRBV4-3 with TRBJ2-3; 8 bases line up with TRBD2. The CDR3 spans 17 residues. J gave up 6 bases and V 4 bases, and 15 bases lay outside the gene matches. Germline V gene lookup returns CDR1 LGHNA and CDR2 YSLEER.

This sequence joins TRBV7-8 and TRBJ2-7; unclear D gene. The CDR3 has 14 residues. Germline lookup yields CDR1 SGHVS and CDR2 FQNEAQ. V shed 0 bases and J shed 6 bases, with 12 bases lying between them. CDR3 residues: CASSLALNTCEQYF. In DNA form, the CDR3 reads TGTGCCAGCAGCTTAGCACTGAACACTTGCGAGCAGTACTTC.

This clonotype has more than one count but fewer than ten. The rearrangement uses TRBV20-1 and TRBJ2-1, with TRBD2 matching 9 bases. The CDR3 covers 18 residues. In germline, CDR1 is DFQATT, CDR2 SNEGSKA (reference sequence). V shed 5 bases and J 5 bases; nucleotides not matched to a gene: 19. CDR3 sequence (DNA): TGCAGTGCTCCTTCCCCGGCGGGGGGGCCAGTTAGCGACAATGAGCAGTTCTTC. Translation gives CSAPSPAGGPVSDNEQFF.

The chain has TRBV11-2 and TRBJ2-1, with TRBD2 identical over 15 bases. Germline V CDR1 and CDR2: SGHAT, FQNNGV. V dropped 6 bases and J dropped 7; count of bases not matched to a gene: 7. This CDR3 comprises 16 residues. CDR3 protein: CASRTRTSGRGNEQFF. The CDR3 nucleotides are TGTGCCAGCAGGACCCGGACTAGCGGGAGGGGAAATGAGCAGTTCTTC. Full variable domain (outside the CDR3, taken from reference TRBV11-2 and TRBJ2-1): EAGVAQSPRYKIIEKRQSVAFWCNPISGHATLYWYQQILGQGPKLLIQFQNNGVVDDSQLPKDRFSAERLKGVDSTLKIQPAKLEDSAVYLCASRTRTSGRGNEQFFGPGTRLTVL.

This clonotype was picked up a small number of times. The gene calls are TRBV29-1 and TRBJ2-2; no clear D gene. Germline CDR1 SQVTM, CDR2 ANQGSEA. Between the trimmed V and J ends, which lost 7 bases and 4 bases, there was a span of 13 bases. The CDR3 has 13 residues. CDR3 bases: TGCAGCGAATTTTGGCTGGGCACCGGGGAGCTGTTTTTT. Residues: CSEFWLGTGELFF.

This chain uses TRBV4-3 with TRBJ2-3, with 9 positions matching TRBD2. The germline V gene encodes CDR1 LGHNA and CDR2 YSLEER. V shed 0 bases, J shed 0 bases, and the junction held 13 bases outside the gene matches. The CDR3 is 20 residues long. As DNA, the CDR3 is TGCGCCAGCAGCCAAGATTTGGTAGCGGGAGTGGGGCCTAGCACAGATACGCAGTATTTT. Encoded protein: CASSQDLVAGVGPSTDTQYF.

This clonotype was seen just once. The chain carries TRBV30 and TRBJ2-1; 9 bases are shared with TRBD2. CDR1 GTSNPN and CDR2 SVGIG come from the germline V gene (reference sequence). The CDR3 runs to 13 residues. The J segment lost 7 bases and the V segment lost 3 bases, leaving 4 bases of the junction unmatched. CDR3 sequence reads: CAWSLAGLNEQFF. Written as DNA, the CDR3 is TGTGCCTGGAGCCTAGCGGGGCTTAATGAGCAGTTCTTC.

This clonotype was seen a few times. This chain uses TRBV20-1 with TRBJ2-1, with TRBD2 as a possible D gene (5 bases). This CDR3 spans 15 amino acids. CDR1 and CDR2 (germline): DFQATT, SNEGSKA (reference sequence). Trimming took 0 bases from V and 6 from J, leaving 15 bases between them. For the CDR3, the DNA is TGCAGTGCTAGAGATTACGGGGTTTGGGGCAATGAGCAGTTCTTC. It specifies CSARDYGVWGNEQFF.

There are many counts of this clonotype. V and J are TRBV12-3 or TRBV12-4 and TRBJ2-1; maybe TRBD2 (5 bases). This CDR3 is built from 15 residues. V shed 0 bases and J shed 9 bases, with 15 bases lying between them. CDR3 sequence reads: CASSLAGLVAGEQFF. In DNA form, the CDR3 reads TGTGCCAGCAGTTTAGCCGGTCTAGTCGCGGGTGAGCAGTTCTTC.

The chain combines TRBV3-1 with TRBJ2-1; D is unclear. Germline CDR1 reads LGHDT; CDR2 reads YNNKEL (reference sequence). CDR3 size: 16 residues. The ends were cut back, 0 bases at V and 6 bases at J, with 15 bases in the middle. For the CDR3, the DNA is TGTGCCAGCAGCCAAGAGGCAGCAGAACTGGGCAATGAGCAGTTCTTC. Residues: CASSQEAAELGNEQFF.

Notes on this clonotype: The junction differs from germline at one of its ends, possibly a read error. V and J are TRBV29-1 and TRBJ1-2, with D possibly being TRBD1 (6 bases). CDR1 is SQVTM, CDR2 ANQGSEA, per germline. CDR3 length: 13 amino acids. The CDR3 reads CSVGQRANYDYTF. Written as DNA, the CDR3 is TGCAGCGTGGGACAAAGAGCTAACTATGACTACACCTTC.

To note about this clonotype: A much larger clonotype is one base distant, so this may be a read error. The rearrangement uses TRBV6-6 and TRBJ1-6, with D possibly matching TRBD1 (5 bases). The CDR3 extends over 14 amino acids. The germline V gene has CDR1 MNHNY and CDR2 SVGAGI (reference sequence). Trimming shortened V by 7 bases and J by 11 bases, and 18 bases separated the two germline ends. The CDR3 region has the DNA TGTGCCAGCACCCGGGACGGCAAAAATCCACCCCTCCACTTT. This codes for CASTRDGKNPPLHF.

The chain recombines TRBV6-2 or TRBV6-3 with TRBJ2-2, with 7 bases aligning to TRBD1. Trimming cost V 5 bases and J 6 bases; bases outside gene matches: 9. The CDR3 has 15 amino acids. Germline lookup yields CDR1 MNHEY and CDR2 SVGEGT. For the CDR3, the DNA is TGTGCCAGCAGTCTACGGACAGGACCCCCCGGGGAGCTGTTTTTT. Encoded protein: CASSLRTGPPGELFF.

The table lists this clonotype with many counts. The chain carries TRBV9 and TRBJ2-3, with D perhaps given as TRBD1 or TRBD2 (7 bases each). The germline gives CDR1 SGDLS, CDR2 YYNGEE. The germline V and J ends were trimmed by 5 bases and 3 bases, with 16 bases remaining between them. The CDR3 spans 15 residues. Here the CDR3 reads CASSPRQGGTDTQYF. The CDR3, as DNA: TGTGCCAGCAGTCCACGACAGGGAGGGACAGATACGCAGTATTTT.

This clonotype came up a few times. CDR3 DNA sequence: TGTGCCAGCAGTCCCAGACCGGGGGACTTCGGTGAGCAGTTCTTC. Residues: CASSPRPGDFGEQFF. This chain connects TRBV27 to TRBJ2-1; D possibly corresponds to TRBD2 (6 bases). The CDR3 consists of 15 residues. V lost 5 bases and J lost 9, with 20 bases in between. The germline V gene has CDR1 MNHEY and CDR2 SMNVEV (reference sequence).

This clonotype was recorded once. This chain links TRBV9 with TRBJ2-7, with 8 nucleotides matching TRBD1. Germline CDR1 reads SGDLS; CDR2 reads YYNGEE. The V and J ends lost 0 bases and 3 bases, in that order; junction bases with no gene match: 5. The CDR3 length is 15 residues. CDR3 loop: CASSVGTGSYYEQYF. CDR3 DNA: TGTGCCAGCAGCGTAGGGACAGGGTCTTACTACGAGCAGTACTTC.

The genes are TRBV20-1 and TRBJ2-2; TRBD2 agrees at 9 bases. The ends lost 6 bases at V and 4 bases at J; junction bases unmatched: 6. The CDR3 runs to 14 residues. Germline-derived CDR1 and CDR2 are DFQATT and SNEGSKA (reference sequence). The CDR3 is CSAVAGVFTGELFF. CDR3 DNA: TGCAGTGCGGTAGCGGGGGTGTTCACCGGGGAGCTGTTTTTT.